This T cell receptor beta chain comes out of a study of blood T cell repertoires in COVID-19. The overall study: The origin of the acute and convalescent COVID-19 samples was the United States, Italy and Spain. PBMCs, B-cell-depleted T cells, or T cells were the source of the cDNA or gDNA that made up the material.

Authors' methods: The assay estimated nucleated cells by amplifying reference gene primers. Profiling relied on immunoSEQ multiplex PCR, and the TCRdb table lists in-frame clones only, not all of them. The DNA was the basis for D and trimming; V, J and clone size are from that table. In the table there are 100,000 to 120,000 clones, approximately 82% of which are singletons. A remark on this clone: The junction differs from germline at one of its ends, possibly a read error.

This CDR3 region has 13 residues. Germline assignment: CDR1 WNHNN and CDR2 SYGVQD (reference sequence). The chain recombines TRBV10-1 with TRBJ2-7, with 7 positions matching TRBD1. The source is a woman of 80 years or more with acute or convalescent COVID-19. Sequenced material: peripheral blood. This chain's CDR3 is CASSPNSRTGVDF. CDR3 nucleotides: TGCGCCAGCAGCCCTAATTCCCGGACAGGTGTGGACTTC.